The T cell receptor (beta chain) under discussion was sequenced for a study of shared clonotypes between healthy human individuals. Background on the study: Donor ages ranged 18 to 49 years: a couple of women, a few men.

General study points: Across a few donors, naive CD4 shared around 5%, naive CD8 more than 3%, memory CD4 2% to 2.5%, memory CD8 0.4%.

The CDR3 is 14 residues long. Germline assignment: CDR1 SNHLY and CDR2 FYNNEI. Trimming took off 2 bases at V and 6 bases at J, with 10 bases between the two ends. Samples underwent the assay at deep level. Profiled with immunoSEQ multiplex PCR; TCRdb holds only in-frame clones, not every one. The sample contains around 2.3 million clones, roughly 95% of which appear only once. In regard to this clone: No antigen is known for it.

Donors were Caucasian adults residing in Nashville, Tennessee, USA. Sequencing was done on a sample of naive CD4+ T cells sorted from blood. Subset defined: CD45RA+ positively selected. V gene TRBV2 combines with J gene TRBJ1-4; the D is unclear. The TCR comes from a man younger than 35 in good health. The CDR3 DNA reads as TGTGCCAGCAGTGAACAGATGGTGGATGAAAAACTGTTTTTT. It codes for CASSEQMVDEKLFF.